A single sample is the source of the 9 T cell receptor beta chains below, sequenced in a study of shared clonotypes between healthy human individuals. Libraries were prepared by immunoSEQ multiplex PCR; TCRdb keeps only in-frame clonotypes and omits some of them. The table shows approximately 2,200,000 clones, with 85% to 95% occurring only once. CD8 cells classed as naive were CD45RO-negative and positively selected for CCR7, excluding terminally differentiated effector memory CD45RA+ cells. Material: naive CD8+ T cells from PBMCs. Source of these receptors: a man between 18 and 29 years old in good health. Some clones in this sample may be carry-over from other donors' samples.

The chain combines TRBV7-6 with TRBJ1-2; 8 nucleotides match TRBD1. This CDR3 has 16 residues. Per the germline V gene, CDR1 is SGHVS and CDR2 is FNYEAQ. Trimming took 0 bases from V and 6 from J; bases not matched to a gene: 9. The CDR3 region is CASSLARAGGANGYTF. CDR3 nucleotides: TGTGCCAGCAGCTTAGCACGGGCAGGGGGCGCGAATGGCTACACCTTC. Filled out from reference TRBV7-6 and TRBJ1-2, the complete variable domain reads GAGVSQSPRYKVTKRGQDVALRCDPISGHVSLYWYRQALGQGPEFLTYFNYEAQQDKSGLPNDRFSAERPEGSISTLTIQRTEQRDSAMYRCASSLARAGGANGYTFGSGTRLTVV.

The rearrangement joins TRBV29-1 to TRBJ1-2; D is ambiguous. The CDR3 spans 16 residues. Looked up from germline, CDR1 is SQVTM and CDR2 is ANQGSEA. Trimming left V 5 bases short and J 4 bases short, with 23 bases between. The DNA of the CDR3 is TGCAGCGTTTTCTCCCCGGAACAGAATGATATCTATGGCTACACCTTC. Its protein is CSVFSPEQNDIYGYTF.

The chain carries TRBV7-6 and TRBJ2-5, with 13 bases lining up with TRBD2. Germline loops: CDR1 SGHVS, CDR2 FNYEAQ. V was clipped by 4 bases and J by 5 bases; unmatched bases: 13. The CDR3 runs to 18 residues. CDR3 in amino acids: CASSSGLAGVSAPETQYF. Here the CDR3 DNA reads TGTGCCAGCAGCTCCGGACTAGCGGGAGTATCGGCCCCGGAGACCCAGTACTTC.

The chain links TRBV28 to TRBJ1-5; 10 nucleotides line up with TRBD1. The CDR3 length is 18 residues. V was clipped by 5 bases and J by 2 bases; unmatched bases: 12. CDR1 is MDHEN and CDR2 is SYDVKM in the germline V gene. CDR3 loop: CASSTRRTGGNGNQPQHF. In DNA, the CDR3 is TGTGCCAGCAGTACTAGAAGGACAGGGGGGAATGGCAATCAGCCCCAGCATTTT.

The rearrangement joins TRBV7-9 to TRBJ1-1; unclear D gene. The length of the CDR3 is 13 residues. Germline V lookup: CDR1 SEHNR, CDR2 FQNEAQ (reference sequence). V was trimmed by 11 bases and J by 0 bases, leaving 13 bases between them. The CDR3 loop is CACLRSLNTEAFF. CDR3 sequence (DNA): TGTGCCTGCCTAAGAAGCCTGAACACTGAAGCTTTCTTT.

The chain joins TRBV27 to TRBJ2-7, with D tentatively TRBD2 (6 bases). Trimming left V 6 bases short and J 2 bases short, with 14 bases between. The length of the CDR3 is 14 residues. In germline, CDR1 is MNHEY, CDR2 SMNVEV (reference sequence). The CDR3 protein is CASRFGWGAYEQYF. CDR3 in DNA: TGTGCCAGCAGATTCGGTTGGGGGGCCTACGAGCAGTACTTC.

The CDR3 reads CASSLSEDGDDYGYTF. DNA for the CDR3: TGTGCCAGCAGTTTATCCGAGGACGGGGACGACTATGGCTACACCTTC. The chain recombines TRBV28 with TRBJ1-2; the D gene is possibly TRBD1 (5 bases). The germline V and J ends were trimmed by 1 base and 3 bases, with 15 bases remaining between them. The CDR3 extends over 16 amino acids. Looked up from germline, CDR1 is MDHEN and CDR2 is SYDVKM.

CDR3 protein: CASSRRTGLGPEQYF. CDR3 sequence (DNA): TGTGCCAGCAGCCGTCGGACAGGACTAGGACCCGAGCAGTACTTC. V usage is TRBV7-8 and J usage is TRBJ2-7; tentatively, D is TRBD1 or TRBD2 (7 bases each). The CDR3 consists of 15 residues. The germline CDR1 and CDR2 sequences are SGHVS and FQNEAQ. Between the trimmed V and J ends, which lost 5 bases and 6 bases, there was a span of 20 bases.

The V gene is TRBV9, the J gene TRBJ2-1; the match to TRBD2 covers 16 bases. The CDR3 runs to 18 residues. The V and J ends lost 3 bases and 2 bases, in that order; junction bases with no gene match: 5. Germline V gene sequence: CDR1 SGDLS, CDR2 YYNGEE. Here the CDR3 DNA reads TGTGCCAGCAGCGAGTCCGGGACTAGCGGGAGGGCCTACAATGAGCAGTTCTTC. It is translated as CASSESGTSGRAYNEQFF.